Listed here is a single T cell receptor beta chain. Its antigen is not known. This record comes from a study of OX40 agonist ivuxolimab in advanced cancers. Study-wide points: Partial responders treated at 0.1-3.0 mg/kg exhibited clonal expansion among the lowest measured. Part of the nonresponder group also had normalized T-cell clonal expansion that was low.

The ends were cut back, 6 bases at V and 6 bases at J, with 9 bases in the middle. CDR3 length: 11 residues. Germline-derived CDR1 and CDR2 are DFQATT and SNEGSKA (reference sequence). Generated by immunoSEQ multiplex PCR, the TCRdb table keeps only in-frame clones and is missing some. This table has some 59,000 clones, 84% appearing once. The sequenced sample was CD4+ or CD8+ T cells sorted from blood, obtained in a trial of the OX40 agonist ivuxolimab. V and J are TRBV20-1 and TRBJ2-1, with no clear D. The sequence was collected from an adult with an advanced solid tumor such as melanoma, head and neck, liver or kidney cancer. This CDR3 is CSAQYFNEQFF. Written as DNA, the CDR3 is TGCAGTGCCCAGTACTTCAATGAGCAGTTCTTC.